The 12 T cell receptor beta chains listed next were all sequenced from one sample in a study of T cell repertoires in cytomegalovirus infection. TCRdb reprocessed the reads via MiXCR and lists one record per CDR3 protein. Here the sample spans about 300,000 distinct CDR3 sequences, roughly 9.3% being singletons. The sample consisted of PBMCs. These receptors all stem from a human donor in good health (CMV status not recorded). Some clones in this sample may be carry-over from other donors' samples.

Comment on this clonotype: Being one base from a much bigger clone, this may be a read error. CDR3 DNA: TGTACCAGTGTTGGGACGGCAGGGTTTTTAAATGGCAATCAGCCCCAGCATTTT. Protein: CTSVGTAGFLNGNQPQHF. The chain combines TRBV28 with TRBJ1-5; D might be TRBD1 (5 bases). Germline V gene sequence: CDR1 MDHEN, CDR2 SYDVKM. The CDR3 extends over 18 amino acids.

There are many counts of this clonotype. This chain joins TRBV12-3 or TRBV12-4 and TRBJ2-2, with 8 bases matching TRBD1. CDR3 length: 15 amino acids. The J segment lost 1 base and the V segment lost 6 bases, leaving 4 bases of the junction unmatched. CDR3 in amino acids: CASRGTGLNTGELFF. The CDR3 coding sequence is TGTGCCAGCAGGGGGACAGGCCTGAACACCGGGGAGCTGTTTTTT.

This clonotype was observed at least ten times. The chain links TRBV7-2 to TRBJ1-4; D gene unclear. V was clipped by 2 bases and J by 7 bases, with 14 bases between them. Per germline, CDR1 SGHTA and CDR2 FQGNSA. The CDR3 runs 15 residues. The CDR3 sequence is CASSLNSIVGEKLFF. The CDR3 DNA reads as TGTGCCAGCAGCTTAAACTCCATCGTCGGTGAAAAACTGTTTTTT.

This clonotype was recorded at least ten times. V gene TRBV15 combines with J gene TRBJ1-2; 7 bases match TRBD1. J was trimmed by 4 bases and V by 5 bases; bases with no gene match: 10. The CDR3 sequence is 15 residues long. Germline CDR1 is LNHNV and CDR2 is YYDKDF (reference sequence). The CDR3 here is CATSVRDRKFYGYTF. For the CDR3, the DNA is TGTGCCACCAGCGTACGGGACAGAAAATTCTATGGCTACACCTTC.

This clonotype came up a few times. The chain links TRBV2 to TRBJ2-1; D is tentatively TRBD1 or TRBD2 (5 bases each). The germline V gene encodes CDR1 SNHLY and CDR2 FYNNEI. The V and J ends lost 6 bases and 5 bases respectively, with 11 bases between them. CDR3 length: 13 amino acids. As DNA, the CDR3 is TGTGCCAGCAGAGGGTGGGGGAACAATGAGCAGTTCTTC. This codes for CASRGWGNNEQFF.

This clonotype has a count of ten or more. The chain recombines TRBV7-3 with TRBJ2-3; no definite D call. V dropped 1 base and J dropped 6 bases, with 11 bases sitting between them. Germline V gives CDR1 SGHTA, CDR2 FQGTGA. This CDR3 contains 14 residues. The CDR3 loop is CASSLSGMADTQYF. The CDR3 bases are TGTGCCAGCAGCTTAAGCGGTATGGCCGATACGCAGTATTTT. The full variable domain, its missing parts supplied by reference TRBV7-3 and TRBJ2-3, is GAGVSQTPSNKVTEKGKYVELRCDPISGHTALYWYRQSLGQGPEFLIYFQGTGAADDSGLPNDRFFAVRPEGSVSTLKIQRTERGDSAVYLCASSLSGMADTQYFGPGTRLTVL.

The V call is TRBV6-2 or TRBV6-3, the J call TRBJ2-7, with a weak D call TRBD2 (6 bases). Germline CDR1 and CDR2: MNHEY and SVGEGT. The CDR3 sequence is 13 residues long. V shed 6 bases and J shed 3 bases, with 12 bases lying between them. CDR3 in DNA: TGTGCCAGCAGACCTACCGGGAGCTACGAGCAGTACGTC. Protein sequence: CASRPTGSYEQYV.

This clonotype was counted at least ten times. The V gene is TRBV4-1, the J gene TRBJ2-1; 7 positions agree with TRBD1. This CDR3 region has 16 residues. With V trimmed by 0 bases and J by 5 bases, 7 bases remained unmatched. Germline V gives CDR1 MGHRA, CDR2 YSYEKL. CDR3: CASSQDLGTANNEQFF. The CDR3 DNA reads as TGCGCCAGCAGCCAAGATTTGGGGACAGCGAACAATGAGCAGTTCTTC.

This clonotype was recorded many times. The chain is built from TRBV7-9 and TRBJ2-2; TRBD2 matches at 8 bases. Per the germline V gene, CDR1 is SEHNR and CDR2 is FQNEAQ (reference sequence). The junction had 14 bases not matched to a gene; V was cut back by 5 bases and J by 0 bases. The CDR3 spans 19 residues. CDR3 protein: CASSPGLKAGDTNTGELFF. The CDR3 nucleotides read TGTGCCAGCAGCCCCGGGTTGAAAGCGGGGGACACGAACACCGGGGAGCTGTTTTTT.

This clonotype was recorded at least ten times. The chain has TRBV7-2 and TRBJ2-5, with 13 bases matching TRBD2. Losses at the gene ends were 4 bases for V and 5 bases for J; bases not matched to a gene: 10. CDR1 and CDR2 (germline): SGHTA, FQGNSA. CDR3 size: 17 residues. CDR3 loop: CASSSSTGLAGRETQYF. The CDR3 DNA reads as TGTGCCAGCAGCTCCTCCACGGGACTAGCGGGGAGGGAGACCCAGTACTTC.

This clonotype was recorded many times. The rearrangement links TRBV28 to TRBJ2-1; D is perhaps TRBD2 (5 bases). Trimming left V 7 bases short and J 0 bases short, with 13 bases between. This CDR3 region has 15 residues. Germline CDR1 reads MDHEN; CDR2 reads SYDVKM. DNA for the CDR3: TGTGCCAGCACCCTAGTGGGGAGCTCCTACAATGAGCAGTTCTTC. Encoded protein: CASTLVGSSYNEQFF.

This clonotype was picked up many times. CDR3 loop: CASSSGQEQETQYF. The CDR3 DNA follows: TGTGCCAGCAGCTCAGGACAGGAACAAGAGACCCAGTACTTC. V gene TRBV5-5 combines with J gene TRBJ2-5; TRBD1 matches at 7 bases. The CDR3 consists of 14 residues. Germline values: CDR1 SGHKS, CDR2 YYEKEE (reference sequence). V was clipped by 3 bases and J by 2 bases; unmatched bases: 4.